A single sample is the source of the 32 T cell receptor beta chains below, sequenced in a study of T cell responses to AZD1222 COVID-19 vaccine. Some clones are missing from TCRdb's copy, which holds only in-frame ones; the method was immunoSEQ multiplex PCR. The table has around 130,000 clones, roughly 90% seen once. This specimen was peripheral blood, taken 28 days after the second AZD1222 dose. Receptors originate from an adult who received the AZD1222 COVID-19 vaccine.

The genes are TRBV12-5 and TRBJ2-5; D uncertain. This CDR3 is 13 amino acids long. Germline-derived CDR1 and CDR2 are LGHNT and FRNRAP. Trimming pared 9 bases from V and 4 bases from J, leaving 15 bases between. The CDR3: CASAPGGVETQYF. The CDR3 bases are TGTGCTAGCGCCCCTGGTGGGGTAGAGACCCAGTACTTC.

This rearrangement joins TRBV7-7 to TRBJ2-3; D remains unclear. Germline values: CDR1 SSHAT, CDR2 FNYEAQ (reference sequence). The CDR3 runs 13 residues. Trimming left V 1 base short and J 3 bases short, with 5 bases between. The DNA for the CDR3 is TGTGCCAGCAGCTTAGGACTTACAGATACGCAGTATTTT. It encodes CASSLGLTDTQYF. The variable domain in full, completed from reference TRBV7-7 and TRBJ2-3, reads GAGVSQSPRYKVTKRGQDVTLRCDPISSHATLYWYQQALGQGPEFLTYFNYEAQPDKSGLPSDRFSAERPEGSISTLTIQRTEQRDSAMYRCASSLGLTDTQYFGPGTRLTVL.

The chain recombines TRBV25-1 with TRBJ2-2; D remains ambiguous. Germline V lookup: CDR1 MGHDK, CDR2 SYGVNS. This CDR3 region has 15 residues. Trimming removed 6 bases at V and 7 bases at J, with 18 bases between. The CDR3 loop reads CASSAASGPGGELFF. For the CDR3, the DNA is TGTGCCAGCAGCGCAGCCTCAGGTCCAGGCGGGGAGCTGTTTTTT.

In nucleotides, the CDR3 is TGTGCCAGCAGCTTGCGGCTAGCGGGGGGGAGAACCTACGAGCAGTACTTC. Translated: CASSLRLAGGRTYEQYF. The V call is TRBV7-2, the J call TRBJ2-7, with 12 bases fitting TRBD2. Trimming cost V 3 bases and J 2 bases; bases outside gene matches: 8. The CDR3 spans 17 residues. Germline CDR1 reads SGHTA; CDR2 reads FQGNSA.

The rearrangement uses TRBV18 and TRBJ2-1, with D unclear. The germline V gene has CDR1 KGHSH and CDR2 LQKENI. The CDR3 extends over 14 amino acids. Trimming pared 5 bases from V and 8 bases from J, leaving 16 bases between. The CDR3 protein is CASSLGLVEYEQFF. Written as DNA, the CDR3 is TGTGCCAGCTCATTAGGCCTAGTGGAGTATGAGCAGTTCTTC.

This rearrangement joins TRBV19 to TRBJ2-1; TRBD1 aligns across 10 bases. Germline V CDR1 and CDR2: LNHDA, SQIVND (reference sequence). Losses at the gene ends were 5 bases for V and 4 bases for J; bases not matched to a gene: 5. The CDR3 is 15 residues long. The CDR3 region has the DNA TGTGCCAGTAGTTCCGGGACAGGGGCTTACAATGAGCAGTTCTTC. Protein sequence: CASSSGTGAYNEQFF. The full variable domain, in which reference TRBV19 and TRBJ2-1 provide the parts outside the CDR3, is DGGITQSPKYLFRKEGQNVTLSCEQNLNHDAMYWYRQDPGQGLRLIYYSQIVNDFQKGDIAEGYSVSREKKESFPLTVTSAQKNPTAFYLCASSSGTGAYNEQFFGPGTRLTVL.

The chain recombines TRBV27 with TRBJ2-7, with D possibly being TRBD2 (6 bases). The CDR3 loop spans 18 amino acids. Trimming removed 1 base from V and 0 bases from J, with 19 bases in between. The germline V gene encodes CDR1 MNHEY and CDR2 SMNVEV (reference sequence). Here the CDR3 reads CASSLFPSSVSSSYEQYF. The DNA of the CDR3 is TGTGCCAGCAGTTTATTCCCCTCTAGCGTTTCCTCCTCCTACGAGCAGTACTTC.

This chain connects TRBV9 to TRBJ2-1, with D possibly being TRBD2 (5 bases). Trimming took 3 bases from V and 4 from J, leaving 5 bases between them. This CDR3 is built from 12 residues. Germline V lookup: CDR1 SGDLS, CDR2 YYNGEE. CDR3 sequence: CASSGTYNEQFF. DNA for the CDR3: TGTGCCAGCAGCGGGACTTACAATGAGCAGTTCTTC.

The rearrangement joins TRBV4-3 to TRBJ1-1; 7 bases are shared with TRBD1. This CDR3 is built from 15 residues. Germline values: CDR1 LGHNA, CDR2 YSLEER. J gave up 4 bases and V 4 bases, and 9 bases lay outside the gene matches. The CDR3 nucleotides are TGCGCCAGCAGCCCTCAGACAGGGATGAGCACTGAAGCTTTCTTT. Its translation is CASSPQTGMSTEAFF.

The rearrangement joins TRBV6-4 to TRBJ2-1; 8 positions match TRBD2. This CDR3 comprises 15 residues. After removal of 5 bases from V and 5 bases from J, the junction contained 8 bases not matched to a gene. The germline V gene has CDR1 MRHNA and CDR2 SNTAGT. The CDR3 DNA sequence: TGTGCCAGCAGTAATTTAGCGGGGCCGAACAATGAGCAGTTCTTC. The encoded protein is CASSNLAGPNNEQFF.

This chain connects TRBV30 to TRBJ1-4, with TRBD1 as a possible D gene (6 bases). Per the germline V gene, CDR1 is GTSNPN and CDR2 is SVGIG (reference sequence). The length of the CDR3 is 14 residues. V lost 5 bases and J lost 8, with 18 bases in between. In DNA form, the CDR3 reads TGTGCCTGGGCGGGGAACAGGGATAGGGAAAAACTGTTTTTT. As protein: CAWAGNRDREKLFF.

The chain links TRBV4-3 to TRBJ1-2, with a weak D call TRBD1 (6 bases). V was shortened by 0 bases and J by 6 bases, with 8 bases between the two germline ends. Germline CDR1 reads LGHNA; CDR2 reads YSLEER. This CDR3 region has 13 residues. The CDR3 bases are TGCGCCAGCAGCCAAGATCAGGGGCATGGCTACACCTTC. Translated, it gives CASSQDQGHGYTF.

The chain employs TRBV2 and TRBJ1-2; unclear D gene. Germline CDR1 and CDR2: SNHLY and FYNNEI. V was shortened by 5 bases and J by 0 bases, with 7 bases between the two germline ends. The CDR3 runs 13 residues. CDR3 sequence: CASSSGANYGYTF. The CDR3 coding sequence is TGTGCCAGCAGTTCAGGAGCTAACTATGGCTACACCTTC.

This sequence joins TRBV24-1 and TRBJ1-4; D is undetermined. Germline V lookup: CDR1 KGHDR, CDR2 SFDVKD. V lost 3 bases to trimming and J lost 0 bases, with 7 bases between them. The CDR3 runs 15 residues. For the CDR3, the DNA is TGTGCCACCAGTGATCGGGGTGCAACTAATGAAAAACTGTTTTTT. As protein: CATSDRGATNEKLFF.

This sequence joins TRBV9 and TRBJ2-4; D possibly matches TRBD1 or TRBD2 (5 bases each). V shed 0 bases and J shed 5 bases, with 12 bases lying between them. The CDR3 is 15 residues long. From germline, CDR1 is SGDLS and CDR2 YYNGEE. The DNA for the CDR3 is TGTGCCAGCAGCGTAGAGGGGAGCGGCCAAAACATTCAGTACTTC. Protein: CASSVEGSGQNIQYF.

This rearrangement joins TRBV7-3 to TRBJ2-7, with a tentative D call TRBD1 (5 bases). Trimming removed 5 bases at V and 6 bases at J, with 20 bases between. CDR3 length: 15 residues. The germline V gene encodes CDR1 SGHTA and CDR2 FQGTGA. Here the CDR3 DNA reads TGTGCCAGCAGCATTCAGGGCGCGTCGTGGTCCGAGCAGTACTTC. Translating it yields CASSIQGASWSEQYF. Combining the CDR3 with reference TRBV7-3 and TRBJ2-7 gives the whole variable domain GAGVSQTPSNKVTEKGKYVELRCDPISGHTALYWYRQSLGQGPEFLIYFQGTGAADDSGLPNDRFFAVRPEGSVSTLKIQRTERGDSAVYLCASSIQGASWSEQYFGPGTRLTVT.

CDR3 bases: TGCGCCAGCAGCTTGGACGGCGGACGCACAGATACGCAGTATTTT. It encodes CASSLDGGRTDTQYF. The genes are TRBV5-1 and TRBJ2-3; no reliable D call. With 0 bases removed from V and 1 base from J, the gap between germline ends came to 9 bases. CDR1 SGHRS and CDR2 YFSETQ come from the germline V gene. This CDR3 comprises 15 residues.

This clone appeared a few times. The chain uses TRBV20-1 and TRBJ1-5, with 8 positions matching TRBD1. J lost 4 bases, V lost 3 bases, and 8 bases had no gene match. The CDR3 contains 15 residues. CDR1 and CDR2 (germline): DFQATT, SNEGSKA (reference sequence). CDR3 sequence reads: CSASYEQGGNQPQHF. CDR3 DNA sequence: TGCAGTGCTAGTTATGAACAGGGGGGAAATCAGCCCCAGCATTTT.

This sequence joins TRBV7-2 and TRBJ1-1; 7 bases are a match to TRBD1. Germline CDR1 reads SGHTA; CDR2 reads FQGNSA. Germline trimming cut 5 bases from V and 3 bases from J; bases unmatched to any gene: 9. The CDR3 is made up of 15 amino acids. This chain's CDR3 is CASSPRQGLDTEAFF. CDR3 nucleotide sequence: TGTGCCAGCAGCCCTCGACAGGGATTAGACACTGAAGCTTTCTTT.

The chain is built from TRBV3-1 (or the pseudogene TRBV3-2) and TRBJ2-1; 13 positions match TRBD2. CDR1 and CDR2 (germline): LGHDT, YNNKEL (reference sequence). CDR3 length: 15 amino acids. The V segment lost 1 base and the J segment 6 bases; nucleotides outside the gene matches: 0. The CDR3, as DNA: TGTGCCAGCAGCCAAGGGACTAGCGGGAGCAATGAGCAGTTCTTC. It codes for CASSQGTSGSNEQFF.

V gene TRBV18 combines with J gene TRBJ1-3; 9 bases agree with TRBD1. Germline loops: CDR1 KGHSH, CDR2 LQKENI. This CDR3 contains 16 residues. V shed 3 bases and J 0 bases; nucleotides not matched to a gene: 3. The CDR3 protein is CASSPGTGISGNTIYF. In DNA, the CDR3 is TGTGCCAGCTCACCCGGGACAGGGATCTCTGGAAACACCATATATTTT.

The chain combines TRBV2 with TRBJ1-2; no clear D. Germline-derived CDR1 and CDR2 are SNHLY and FYNNEI. There are 13 residues in the CDR3. The V end lost 7 bases, the J end lost 4 bases, and 13 bases lay between the germline ends. The chain's CDR3 is CASTTYDGYGYTF. The CDR3 region has the DNA TGTGCCAGCACTACCTACGACGGCTATGGCTACACCTTC.

The genes are TRBV6-2 or TRBV6-3 and TRBJ2-7, with TRBD2 matching over 10 bases. The germline V gene has CDR1 MNHEY and CDR2 SVGEGT. The length of the CDR3 is 15 residues. V was clipped by 4 bases and J by 3 bases; unmatched bases: 6. The CDR3 DNA is TGTGCCAGCAGTTTCGGACTAGCGGACAACTACGAGCAGTACTTC. As protein: CASSFGLADNYEQYF.

The chain employs TRBV7-3 and TRBJ2-3; TRBD2 might be the D (6 bases). There are 15 residues in the CDR3. V dropped 1 base and J dropped 2 bases, with 10 bases sitting between them. Per the germline V gene, CDR1 is SGHTA and CDR2 is FQGTGA. CDR3 nucleotide sequence: TGTGCCAGCAGCTTAAGCGGGGTGATCACAGATACGCAGTATTTT. Its protein product is CASSLSGVITDTQYF. The full variable domain, in which reference TRBV7-3 and TRBJ2-3 provide the parts outside the CDR3, is GAGVSQTPSNKVTEKGKYVELRCDPISGHTALYWYRQSLGQGPEFLIYFQGTGAADDSGLPNDRFFAVRPEGSVSTLKIQRTERGDSAVYLCASSLSGVITDTQYFGPGTRLTVL.

The chain joins TRBV6-5 to TRBJ1-5; D gene ambiguous. The CDR3 is 13 amino acids. V dropped 4 bases and J dropped 4 bases, with 8 bases sitting between them. Germline assignment: CDR1 MNHEY and CDR2 SVGAGI. DNA for the CDR3: TGTGCCAGCAGTTTATCTCTAAATCAGCCCCAGCATTTT. Amino acids: CASSLSLNQPQHF.

The V gene is TRBV14, the J gene TRBJ1-1; 10 bases map to TRBD1. There are 16 residues in the CDR3. Germline V gene lookup returns CDR1 SGHDN and CDR2 FVKESK. The V gene end was trimmed by 4 bases and the J gene end by 3 bases; junction bases not matched to a gene: 8. The CDR3 is CASSPRQGAGYTEAFF. DNA for the CDR3: TGTGCCAGCAGCCCCAGACAGGGGGCTGGGTACACTGAAGCTTTCTTT.

The genes are TRBV7-9 and TRBJ1-1; possible D gene TRBD1, 5 bases. The CDR3 sequence is 13 residues long. The V gene's germline CDR1 is SEHNR and CDR2 FQNEAQ (reference sequence). V was clipped by 3 bases and J by 8 bases, with 13 bases between them. CDR3 residues: CASSFNRIPEAFF. CDR3 DNA: TGTGCCAGCAGCTTCAACAGGATCCCCGAAGCTTTCTTT. Variable domain in full (rest from reference TRBV7-9 and TRBJ1-1): DTGVSQNPRHKITKRGQNVTFRCDPISEHNRLYWYRQTLGQGPEFLTYFQNEAQLEKSRLLSDRFSAERPKGSFSTLEIQRTEQGDSAMYLCASSFNRIPEAFFGQGTRLTVV.

The chain carries TRBV18 and TRBJ2-3; 9 bases are a match to TRBD2. There are 15 residues in the CDR3. Germline V CDR1 and CDR2: KGHSH, LQKENI. The ends lost 4 bases at V and 1 base at J; junction bases unmatched: 3. This chain's CDR3 is CASSRSSGGTDTQYF. The CDR3 region has the DNA TGTGCCAGCTCACGTTCTAGCGGGGGCACAGATACGCAGTATTTT.

The V gene is TRBV23-1, the J gene TRBJ2-5; D not certain. TRBV23-1 is an ORF, with its function uncertain. The CDR3 consists of 17 residues. The ends were cut back, 4 bases at V and 0 bases at J, with 18 bases in the middle. CDR3 coding DNA: TGCGCCAGCAGTCGCCGACAAAGTCCAACGTACCAAGAGACCCAGTACTTC. This encodes CASSRRQSPTYQETQYF.

The chain recombines TRBV10-3 with TRBJ1-2; D possibly corresponds to TRBD1 (5 bases). The CDR3 is made up of 13 amino acids. The germline V gene encodes CDR1 ENHRY and CDR2 SYGVKD. Trimming removed 4 bases from V and 1 base from J, with 7 bases in between. The CDR3: CAISVGDNYGYTF. The DNA for the CDR3 is TGTGCCATCAGTGTAGGGGATAACTATGGCTACACCTTC.

As for this clone: This CDR3 is also generated by other DNA sequences in the sample. The chain joins TRBV7-9 to TRBJ1-5; 7 bases are a match to TRBD1. The V gene end was trimmed by 0 bases and the J gene end by 4 bases; junction bases not matched to a gene: 3. Germline CDR1 is SEHNR and CDR2 is FQNEAQ (reference sequence). This CDR3 spans 15 amino acids. CDR3 nucleotide sequence: TGTGCCAGCAGCTTAGCGGGGACAGAGAATCAGCCCCAGCATTTT. The encoded protein is CASSLAGTENQPQHF.

This chain joins TRBV20-1 and TRBJ2-2; 9 bases line up with TRBD2. This CDR3 spans 14 amino acids. V lost 3 bases to trimming and J lost 1 base; unmatched junction nucleotides: 0. Germline lookup yields CDR1 DFQATT and CDR2 SNEGSKA (reference sequence). The CDR3 DNA is TGCAGTGCTAGTAGCGGGGGGAACACCGGGGAGCTGTTTTTT. Translation: CSASSGGNTGELFF.